This record covers a single T cell receptor (beta chain). Profiling relied on immunoSEQ multiplex PCR, and the TCRdb table lists in-frame clones only, not all of them. Of approximately 280,000 clones in the sample, about nine tenths were seen once. This sample stems from a study of blood T cell repertoires in COVID-19. The CDR3 extends over 16 amino acids. The V end was cut by 4 bases, the J end by 1 base, with 15 bases between. The germline CDR1 and CDR2 sequences are SGHDT and YYEEEE. The V gene is TRBV5-6, the J gene TRBJ2-1; D might be TRBD1 (6 bases). Sequences were obtained from PBMCs or T cells enriched from blood (not recorded which). This receptor was obtained from a woman aged 18-30 years who had recovered from COVID-19. This CDR3 is CASSEQGRESYNEQFF. In nucleotides, the CDR3 is TGTGCCAGCAGCGAACAGGGTAGAGAGTCCTACAATGAGCAGTTCTTC.